This T cell receptor beta chain was documented in a study of T cells in Graves' hyperthyroidism and ophthalmopathy. This clonotype was detected many times. Ophthalmopathy patients showed a Clinical Activity Score of at least 3, NOSPECS grade of at least 4 and duration under 3 months. Lactation, pregnancy, other autoimmune disease or uncontrolled infection excluded patients. From RNA transcripts, TCR beta CDR3 regions were amplified. An initial round of RT-PCR targeting the TCR CDR3 relied on the HTBI primer set. One entry per CDR3 protein, called by TCRdb with MiXCR from the multiplex PCR reads. Of fewer than 500,000 distinct CDR3 sequences detected, roughly 14% appear once; the ten largest clones hold approximately 13%. The sample comprised blood. The sequence derives from a man aged 18-30 years with Graves' ophthalmopathy.

In DNA, the CDR3 is TGTGCCAGCAGTGGACCAAGCTCCTACAATGAGCAGTTCTTC. Translation gives CASSGPSSYNEQFF. The chain carries TRBV12-3 or TRBV12-4 and TRBJ2-1; no definite D call. The length of the CDR3 is 14 residues. The V end lost 5 bases, the J end lost 0 bases, and 8 bases lay between the germline ends.